This passage covers 28 T cell receptor beta chains from one sample sequenced in a study of Graves' ophthalmopathy and Graves' hyperthyroidism. RNA transcripts served as template for amplifying TCR beta CDR3 sequences. HTBI primers primed a first-round RT-PCR, and a second-round multiplex PCR followed. A single record per CDR3 protein comes from TCRdb applying MiXCR to the multiplex PCR reads. The table has 200,000 to 250,000 distinct CDR3 sequences, around 42% seen once. The sample consisted of peripheral blood. The receptors come from an adult man with Graves' ophthalmopathy.

This chain joins TRBV18 and TRBJ1-5; tentatively, D is TRBD1 (5 bases). The CDR3 loop spans 14 amino acids. Germline-derived CDR1 and CDR2 are KGHSH and LQKENI. V lost 3 bases and J lost 4, with 10 bases in between. The CDR3 nucleotides are TGTGCCAGCTCACCCGGGACCGAGAATCAGCCCCAGCATTTT. Protein: CASSPGTENQPQHF.

V usage is TRBV19 and J usage is TRBJ1-2; 8 bases are shared with TRBD1. Trimming at V came to 3 bases and at J to 3 bases, leaving 6 bases not matched to a gene. Germline CDR1 is LNHDA and CDR2 is SQIVND (reference sequence). The CDR3 length is 15 residues. As DNA, the CDR3 is TGTGCCAGTAGTATCGATACAGGGGGTGACTATGGCTACACCTTC. Its protein product is CASSIDTGGDYGYTF.

This clonotype appeared a few times. The chain links TRBV20-1 to TRBJ1-1, with D tentatively TRBD1 (6 bases). The CDR3 is 14 residues long. Germline values: CDR1 DFQATT, CDR2 SNEGSKA (reference sequence). Trimming took 4 bases from V and 1 from J, leaving 13 bases between them. The DNA for the CDR3 is TGCAGTGCTAAGAACGCGGGACAGAACACTGAAGCTTTCTTT. It yields the protein CSAKNAGQNTEAFF.

This clonotype turned up a few times. The rearrangement uses TRBV12-3 or TRBV12-4 and TRBJ2-5, with no clear D. V lost 6 bases to trimming and J lost 4 bases, with 9 bases between them. There are 12 residues in the CDR3. CDR3: CASSQSRETQYF. The CDR3 coding sequence is TGTGCCAGCAGCCAGTCCCGAGAGACCCAGTACTTC.

This clonotype turned up a few times. The chain is built from TRBV6-6 and TRBJ1-2, with D possibly TRBD1 on 5 matching bases. Germline V gene lookup returns CDR1 MNHNY and CDR2 SVGAGI (reference sequence). The CDR3 has 14 amino acids. Trimming shortened V by 6 bases and J by 7 bases, and 18 bases separated the two germline ends. The CDR3 bases are TGTGCCAGCAGCCCCGCGTCGGGAGGGACTGGCTACACCTTC. Amino acids: CASSPASGGTGYTF.

The CDR3 DNA reads TGCAGTGCTAGACCTGGACAGGGCCGGGAAAAACTGTTTTTT. Amino acids: CSARPGQGREKLFF. This chain uses TRBV20-1 with TRBJ1-4; 8 positions match TRBD1. Germline V gene sequence: CDR1 DFQATT, CDR2 SNEGSKA (reference sequence). V was clipped by 2 bases and J by 8 bases; unmatched bases: 7. The CDR3 runs 14 residues.

The chain joins TRBV11-2 to TRBJ2-2, with 7 nucleotides matching TRBD2. CDR1 and CDR2 from the germline V gene are SGHAT and FQNNGV. V was pared by 1 base and J by 4 bases, with 6 bases of the junction left unmatched. CDR3 length equals 16 residues. CDR3 sequence: CASSLGASGVTGELFF. The CDR3 DNA sequence: TGTGCCAGCAGCTTAGGGGCTAGCGGCGTCACCGGGGAGCTGTTTTTT.

The gene calls are TRBV6-1 and TRBJ1-4; no clear D. The CDR3 extends over 13 amino acids. Germline CDR1 and CDR2: MNHNS and SASEGT. V lost 11 bases to trimming and J lost 4 bases, with 14 bases between them. The chain's CDR3 is CAGLDVDNEKLFF. DNA of the CDR3: TGTGCCGGCTTGGACGTAGATAATGAAAAACTGTTTTTT.

There are a few counts of this clonotype. This chain connects TRBV18 to TRBJ2-7, with D uncertain. The V end was cut by 0 bases, the J end by 6 bases, with 3 bases between. The germline V gene encodes CDR1 KGHSH and CDR2 LQKENI. The CDR3 totals 11 residues. The CDR3 protein is CASSPPGEQYF. CDR3 coding DNA: TGTGCCAGCTCACCACCGGGCGAGCAGTACTTC.

The chain uses TRBV5-4 and TRBJ1-2; 10 bases map to TRBD1. The length of the CDR3 is 16 residues. With V trimmed by 4 bases and J by 4 bases, 10 bases remained unmatched. Looked up from germline, CDR1 is SGHNT and CDR2 is YYREEE (reference sequence). The CDR3 sequence is CASSPGTGVGLYGYTF. As DNA, the CDR3 is TGTGCCAGCAGCCCCGGGACAGGGGTTGGCCTCTATGGCTACACCTTC.

This chain connects TRBV11-2 to TRBJ1-2, with 8 bases that match TRBD1. This CDR3 is 15 amino acids long. V shed 5 bases and J 4 bases; nucleotides not matched to a gene: 9. CDR1 SGHAT and CDR2 FQNNGV come from the germline V gene. Here the CDR3 reads CASSTPRTGSYGYTF. CDR3 coding DNA: TGTGCCAGCAGCACCCCCCGGACAGGGAGCTATGGCTACACCTTC.

The chain recombines TRBV7-9 with TRBJ1-1; D gene uncertain. The germline V and J ends were trimmed by 2 bases and 1 base, with 17 bases remaining between them. From germline, CDR1 is SEHNR and CDR2 FQNEAQ (reference sequence). This CDR3 has 17 residues. DNA for the CDR3: TGTGCCAGCAGCTTAAATTCTCTGGTCAGAGAGAACACTGAAGCTTTCTTT. It translates to CASSLNSLVRENTEAFF.

V is TRBV12-3 or TRBV12-4 and J is TRBJ2-7; 9 bases agree with TRBD2. The CDR3 covers 15 residues. V was clipped by 3 bases and J by 7 bases; unmatched bases: 10. The CDR3 coding sequence is TGTGCCAGCAGTTTTTCCGGGACTAGCAGTCAGGAGCAGTACTTC. It specifies CASSFSGTSSQEQYF.

The chain has TRBV10-3 and TRBJ2-7; D is uncertain. The CDR3 is 10 amino acids. Trimming removed 10 bases at V and 5 bases at J, with 9 bases between. Germline values: CDR1 ENHRY, CDR2 SYGVKD. This CDR3 is CASTWDEQYF. The CDR3, as DNA: TGTGCCAGCACCTGGGACGAGCAGTACTTC.

J is TRBJ1-6 and V is TRBV20-1, with TRBD1 matching 7 bases. Trimming took 4 bases from V and 4 from J; bases not matched to a gene: 1. The CDR3 sequence is 13 residues long. Germline CDR1 and CDR2: DFQATT and SNEGSKA (reference sequence). The DNA of the CDR3 is TGCAGTGCTAAGGGACAGTATAATTCACCCCTCCACTTT. Translated: CSAKGQYNSPLHF.

The sample holds a few counts of this clonotype. The chain carries TRBV11-2 and TRBJ2-2, with D hard to call. The CDR3 is 13 residues long. Germline V gives CDR1 SGHAT, CDR2 FQNNGV. V was shortened by 2 bases and J by 4 bases, with 5 bases between the two germline ends. The CDR3 protein is CASSLRVTGELFF. Here the CDR3 DNA reads TGTGCCAGCAGCTTAAGGGTCACCGGGGAGCTGTTTTTT.

The chain uses TRBV7-9 and TRBJ1-1; TRBD1 matches at 7 bases. V was pared by 7 bases and J by 2 bases, with 4 bases of the junction left unmatched. CDR1 SEHNR and CDR2 FQNEAQ come from the germline V gene (reference sequence). CDR3 size: 13 residues. CDR3 amino acids: CASKGQINTEAFF. As DNA, the CDR3 is TGTGCCAGCAAGGGACAGATCAACACTGAAGCTTTCTTT. The complete variable domain, with remaining parts taken from reference TRBV7-9 and TRBJ1-1, reads DTGVSQNPRHKITKRGQNVTFRCDPISEHNRLYWYRQTLGQGPEFLTYFQNEAQLEKSRLLSDRFSAERPKGSFSTLEIQRTEQGDSAMYLCASKGQINTEAFFGQGTRLTVV.

This clonotype was seen a few times. The chain couples TRBV7-6 to TRBJ2-5; D might be TRBD2 (6 bases). The CDR3 runs to 15 residues. CDR1 SGHVS and CDR2 FNYEAQ come from the germline V gene. Trimming stripped 6 bases from V and 1 base from J, with 15 bases between. Written as DNA, the CDR3 is TGTGCCAGCAGGCCCACCATCGGGGGCCAAGAGACCCAGTACTTC. As protein: CASRPTIGGQETQYF.

This clonotype showed up just a few times. The rearrangement joins TRBV7-2 to TRBJ2-2; tentative D call: TRBD1 (5 bases). This CDR3 comprises 15 residues. Looked up from germline, CDR1 is SGHTA and CDR2 is FQGNSA. V lost 2 bases to trimming and J lost 2 bases, with 9 bases between them. The CDR3 spells CASSLLGHNTGELFF. CDR3 coding DNA: TGTGCCAGCAGCTTATTAGGACACAACACCGGGGAGCTGTTTTTT.

The sample holds many counts of this clonotype. The rearrangement uses TRBV24-1 and TRBJ1-2; no clear D gene. From germline, CDR1 is KGHDR and CDR2 SFDVKD. This CDR3 contains 13 residues. V lost 4 bases to trimming and J lost 4 bases, with 9 bases between them. CDR3 in DNA: TGTGCCACCAGTGAGACACCCGCCTATGGCTACACCTTC. It yields the protein CATSETPAYGYTF.

V gene TRBV20-1 combines with J gene TRBJ2-2; a possible D gene is TRBD1 (5 bases). Trimming cost V 0 bases and J 4 bases, with 15 bases left between them. The germline V gene encodes CDR1 DFQATT and CDR2 SNEGSKA (reference sequence). This CDR3 has 16 residues. Written as DNA, the CDR3 is TGCAGTGCTAGAGATTACGCAGGGTTAGGCACCGGGGAGCTGTTTTTT. Amino acids: CSARDYAGLGTGELFF.

This clonotype was found a few times. The V and J genes are TRBV10-3 and TRBJ2-2, with D tentatively TRBD2 (6 bases). Trimming pared 6 bases from V and 4 bases from J, leaving 9 bases between. The CDR3 runs 13 residues. The germline V gene has CDR1 ENHRY and CDR2 SYGVKD. The CDR3 DNA is TGTGCCATCAGGGACTACCTCACCGGGGAGCTGTTTTTT. This sequence encodes CAIRDYLTGELFF.

This clonotype was counted only a few times. This sequence joins TRBV5-1 and TRBJ1-1; the D is unclear. There are 15 residues in the CDR3. Trimming took 1 base from V and 1 from J, leaving 11 bases between them. The germline gives CDR1 SGHRS, CDR2 YFSETQ. The CDR3 loop reads CASSLSARKNTEAFF. The CDR3 nucleotides read TGCGCCAGCAGCTTGAGTGCCAGAAAGAACACTGAAGCTTTCTTT.

For this clonotype: At one boundary the junction diverges from the germline segment, which might be a read error. This chain joins TRBV2 and TRBJ2-7; 9 positions match TRBD1. The CDR3 has 15 residues. Germline V gene data show CDR1 as SNHLY and CDR2 as FYNNEI. CDR3 sequence: CASSHPPGTGYEQYF. DNA for the CDR3: TGTGCCAGCAGTCATCCCCCAGGGACAGGGTACGAACAGTACTTC.

The chain couples TRBV20-1 to TRBJ1-2; D may be TRBD1 (6 bases). CDR1 and CDR2 (germline): DFQATT, SNEGSKA (reference sequence). V dropped 0 bases and J dropped 4 bases, with 12 bases sitting between them. The CDR3 loop spans 14 amino acids. The CDR3 loop is CSAREYRDPYGYTF. CDR3 coding DNA: TGCAGTGCTAGAGAGTACAGGGACCCCTATGGCTACACCTTC.

This chain uses TRBV2 with TRBJ1-6; D gene ambiguous. Germline V CDR1 and CDR2: SNHLY, FYNNEI. Trimming took 4 bases from V and 5 from J, leaving 12 bases between them. The CDR3 has 15 residues. As DNA, the CDR3 is TGTGCCAGCAGTGTGAAGGGTTCCAATAATTCACCCCTCCACTTT. It yields the protein CASSVKGSNNSPLHF.

This clonotype came up once. The rearrangement joins TRBV15 to TRBJ2-7, with TRBD2 as a possible D gene (5 bases). The germline V gene has CDR1 LNHNV and CDR2 YYDKDF (reference sequence). Trimming removed 5 bases at V and 0 bases at J, with 5 bases between. The CDR3 runs 12 residues. The CDR3 is CATSGSSYEQYF. CDR3 DNA: TGTGCCACCAGCGGGAGCTCCTACGAGCAGTACTTC.

The rearrangement joins TRBV13 to TRBJ2-7; 11 bases map to TRBD2. With V trimmed by 1 base and J by 7 bases, 6 bases remained unmatched. The CDR3 consists of 15 residues. Looked up from germline, CDR1 is PRHDT and CDR2 is FYEKMQ (reference sequence). CDR3 sequence reads: CASSLVAGGLGEQYF. The CDR3 coding sequence is TGTGCCAGCAGCTTAGTAGCGGGAGGGCTTGGGGAGCAGTACTTC.